The clone carrying this TCR beta chain was recorded a few times. This specimen comes from a study of blood T cells in healthy people across ages. A J-beta primer mix and a sample-barcoded 5' primer were used in a second PCR of about 7 to 12 cycles. TCRdb ran MiXCR on the 5' RACE reads and lists one entry per CDR3 protein. The sample consists of about 1.6 million distinct CDR3 sequences, roughly 30% of them appearing once. Germline V gene data show CDR1 as DFQATT and CDR2 as SNEGSKA (reference sequence). Trimming left V 5 bases short and J 5 bases short, with 19 bases between. The CDR3 has 14 amino acids.

The sample taken for sequencing was blood. The source of this sequence is a woman aged 30 to 39 in good health. V gene TRBV20-1 combines with J gene TRBJ2-7; a possible D gene is TRBD2 (5 bases). CDR3 DNA sequence: TGCAGTGCTCCGGTGGTCCCGGGGTACCACGAGCAGTACTTC. Its protein product is CSAPVVPGYHEQYF.